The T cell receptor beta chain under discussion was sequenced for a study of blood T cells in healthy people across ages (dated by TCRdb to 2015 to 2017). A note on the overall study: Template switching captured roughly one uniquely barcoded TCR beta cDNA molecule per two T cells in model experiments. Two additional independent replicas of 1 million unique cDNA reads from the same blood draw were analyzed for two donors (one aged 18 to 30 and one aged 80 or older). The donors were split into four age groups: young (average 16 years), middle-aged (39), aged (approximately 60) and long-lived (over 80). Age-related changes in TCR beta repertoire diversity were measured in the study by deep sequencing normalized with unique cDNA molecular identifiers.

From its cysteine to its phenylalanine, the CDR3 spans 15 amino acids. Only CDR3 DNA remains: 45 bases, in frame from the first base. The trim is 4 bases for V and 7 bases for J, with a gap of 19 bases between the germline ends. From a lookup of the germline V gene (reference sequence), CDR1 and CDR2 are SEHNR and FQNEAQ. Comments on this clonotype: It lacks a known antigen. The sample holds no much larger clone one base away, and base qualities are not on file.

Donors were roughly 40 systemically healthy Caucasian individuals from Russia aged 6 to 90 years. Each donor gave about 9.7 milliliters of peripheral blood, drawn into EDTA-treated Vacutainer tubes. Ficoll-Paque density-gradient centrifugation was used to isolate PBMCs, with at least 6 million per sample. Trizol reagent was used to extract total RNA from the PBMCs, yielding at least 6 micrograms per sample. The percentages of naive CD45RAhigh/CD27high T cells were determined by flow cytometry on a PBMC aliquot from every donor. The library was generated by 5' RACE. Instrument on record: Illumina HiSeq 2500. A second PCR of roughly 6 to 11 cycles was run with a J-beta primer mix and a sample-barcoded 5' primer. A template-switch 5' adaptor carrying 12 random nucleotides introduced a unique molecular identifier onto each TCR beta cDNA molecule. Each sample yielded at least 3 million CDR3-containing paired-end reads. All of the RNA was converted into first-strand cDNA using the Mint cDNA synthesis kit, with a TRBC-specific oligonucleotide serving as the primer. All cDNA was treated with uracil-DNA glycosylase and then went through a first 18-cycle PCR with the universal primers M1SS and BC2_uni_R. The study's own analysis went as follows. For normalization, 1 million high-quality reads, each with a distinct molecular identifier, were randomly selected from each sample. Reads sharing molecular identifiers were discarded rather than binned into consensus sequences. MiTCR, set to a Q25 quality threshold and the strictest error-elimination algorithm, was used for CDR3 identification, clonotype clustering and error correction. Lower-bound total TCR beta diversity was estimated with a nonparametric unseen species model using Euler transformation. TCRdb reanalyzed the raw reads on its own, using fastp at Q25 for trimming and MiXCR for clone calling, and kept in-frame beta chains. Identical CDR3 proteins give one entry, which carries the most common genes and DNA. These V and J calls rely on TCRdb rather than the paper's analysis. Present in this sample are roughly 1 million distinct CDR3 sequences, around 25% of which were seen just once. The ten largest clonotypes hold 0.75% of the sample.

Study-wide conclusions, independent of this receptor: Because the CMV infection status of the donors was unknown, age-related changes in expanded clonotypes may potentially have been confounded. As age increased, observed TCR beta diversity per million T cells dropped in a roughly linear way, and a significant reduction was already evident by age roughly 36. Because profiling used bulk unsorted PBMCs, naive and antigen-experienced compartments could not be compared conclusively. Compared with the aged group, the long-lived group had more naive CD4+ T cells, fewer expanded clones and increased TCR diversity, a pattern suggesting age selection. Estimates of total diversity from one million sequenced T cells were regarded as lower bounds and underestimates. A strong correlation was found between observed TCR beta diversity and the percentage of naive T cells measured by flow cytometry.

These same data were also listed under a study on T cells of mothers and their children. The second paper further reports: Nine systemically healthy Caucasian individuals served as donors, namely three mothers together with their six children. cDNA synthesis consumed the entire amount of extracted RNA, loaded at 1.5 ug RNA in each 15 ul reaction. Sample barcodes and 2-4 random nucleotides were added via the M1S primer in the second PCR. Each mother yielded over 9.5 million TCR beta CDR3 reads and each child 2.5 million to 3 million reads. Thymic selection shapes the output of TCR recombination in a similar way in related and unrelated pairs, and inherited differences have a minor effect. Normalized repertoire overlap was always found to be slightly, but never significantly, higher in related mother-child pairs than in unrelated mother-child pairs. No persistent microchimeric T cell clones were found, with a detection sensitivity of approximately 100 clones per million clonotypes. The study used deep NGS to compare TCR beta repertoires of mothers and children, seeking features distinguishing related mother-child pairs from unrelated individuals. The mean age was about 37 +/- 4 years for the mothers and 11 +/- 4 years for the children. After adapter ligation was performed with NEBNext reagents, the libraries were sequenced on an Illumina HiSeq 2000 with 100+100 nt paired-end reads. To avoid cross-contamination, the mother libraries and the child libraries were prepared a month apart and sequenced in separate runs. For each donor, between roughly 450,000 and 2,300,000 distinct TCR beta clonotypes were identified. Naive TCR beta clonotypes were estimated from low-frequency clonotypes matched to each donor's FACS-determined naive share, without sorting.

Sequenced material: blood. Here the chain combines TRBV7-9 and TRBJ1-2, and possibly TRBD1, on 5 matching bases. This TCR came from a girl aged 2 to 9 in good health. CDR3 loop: CASSSTGGVSGGYTF. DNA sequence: TGTGCCAGCAGCTCAACAGGCGGGGTGTCGGGTGGCTACACCTTC.